Below, 31 T cell receptor beta chains from the same sample are listed, as sequenced in a study of T cells in localized non-small cell lung cancer. Measured with immunoSEQ multiplex PCR; TCRdb has only the in-frame clones, and not every one. The sample records approximately 2,200 clones, less than 20% being singletons. The sample in question was normal lung tissue next to the tumor, obtained before any cancer treatment. These receptors all come from a man aged 40-75 years with stage I squamous cell lung carcinoma.

The chain is built from TRBV4-1 and TRBJ2-7, with D maybe TRBD2 (5 bases). V dropped 1 base and J dropped 7 bases, with 11 bases sitting between them. Germline lookup yields CDR1 MGHRA and CDR2 YSYEKL. CDR3 length equals 13 residues. The CDR3 nucleotides read TGCGCCAGCAGCCAAGCGCCCAAGCGGGAGCAGTACTTC. It specifies CASSQAPKREQYF.

This clone qualifies as medium-sized. This sequence joins TRBV9 and TRBJ2-5, with D maybe TRBD2 (6 bases). The ends were cut back, 4 bases at V and 5 bases at J, with 9 bases in the middle. The V gene's germline CDR1 is SGDLS and CDR2 YYNGEE. The CDR3 consists of 12 residues. CDR3 DNA: TGTGCCAGCAGCTTTGGGAGGGAGACCCAGTACTTC. It yields the protein CASSFGRETQYF.

This clone is medium-sized by share. This chain links TRBV6-8 with TRBJ2-7; D possibly corresponds to TRBD2 (7 bases). The CDR3 sequence is 13 residues long. Germline-derived CDR1 and CDR2 are MNHGY and SAAAGT. Trimming removed 11 bases from V and 7 bases from J, with 21 bases in between. The CDR3 nucleotides read TGTGCCGCGACCGGACTACAGGGAGGGGAGCAGTACTTC. Encoded protein: CAATGLQGGEQYF.

The sample holds a few counts of this clone. The chain has TRBV11-3 and TRBJ2-2, with a tentative D call TRBD1 (5 bases). This CDR3 is built from 15 residues. Germline V gene data show CDR1 as SGHNT and CDR2 as YENEEA. V lost 5 bases and J lost 3, with 13 bases in between. DNA for the CDR3: TGTGCCAGCAGCCGGAAAACAGGTGACACCGGGGAGCTGTTTTTT. Translating it yields CASSRKTGDTGELFF. Variable domain in full (rest from reference TRBV11-3 and TRBJ2-2): EAGVVQSPRYKIIEKKQPVAFWCNPISGHNTLYWYLQNLGQGPELLIRYENEEAVDDSQLPKDRFSAERLKGVDSTLKIQPAELGDSAVYLCASSRKTGDTGELFFGEGSRLTVL.

In this sample, this clone turned up a few times. This rearrangement joins TRBV14 to TRBJ1-1; 9 bases map to TRBD1. The CDR3 has 16 residues. The germline V gene encodes CDR1 SGHDN and CDR2 FVKESK. Losses at the gene ends were 1 base for V and 5 bases for J; bases not matched to a gene: 8. CDR3 protein: CASSQALGTGRTEAFF. CDR3 in DNA: TGTGCCAGCAGCCAAGCCCTTGGGACAGGGAGGACTGAAGCTTTCTTT.

This clone is judged medium-sized (0.01 to 0.1%). The rearrangement joins TRBV9 to TRBJ1-1, with D possibly matching TRBD1 (6 bases). Germline V gene lookup returns CDR1 SGDLS and CDR2 YYNGEE. Trimming shortened V by 9 bases and J by 4 bases, and 16 bases separated the two germline ends. The CDR3 runs 13 residues. CDR3 sequence reads: CATASGDGTEAFF. CDR3 in DNA: TGTGCCACCGCGTCAGGGGATGGCACTGAAGCTTTCTTT. The entire variable domain, with the rest obtained from reference TRBV9 and TRBJ1-1, is as follows: DSGVTQTPKHLITATGQRVTLRCSPRSGDLSVYWYQQSLDQGLQFLIQYYNGEERAKGNILERFSAQQFPDLHSELNLSSLELGDSALYFCATASGDGTEAFFGQGTRLTVV.

In this sample, this clone turned up a few times. V gene TRBV11-3 combines with J gene TRBJ2-7; D is perhaps TRBD1 (6 bases). Germline V gene sequence: CDR1 SGHNT, CDR2 YENEEA. Trimming removed 6 bases from V and 3 bases from J, with 18 bases in between. The CDR3 contains 15 residues. CDR3 protein: CASRHTGLGIYEQYF. For the CDR3, the DNA is TGTGCCAGCAGGCATACAGGGTTGGGTATCTACGAGCAGTACTTC.

This clone came up a few times. The chain has TRBV19 and TRBJ2-3, with TRBD1 as a possible D gene (6 bases). The CDR3 length is 14 residues. Per germline, CDR1 LNHDA and CDR2 SQIVND (reference sequence). V was cut by 3 bases and J by 2 bases, with 9 bases left in between. CDR3 in amino acids: CASSIPGVTDTQYF. For the CDR3, the DNA is TGTGCCAGTAGTATCCCAGGGGTCACAGATACGCAGTATTTT.

Here the CDR3 reads CASSYSQGTNEKLFF. The DNA for the CDR3 is TGTGCCAGCAGTTACTCCCAGGGAACTAATGAAAAACTGTTTTTT. The chain links TRBV6-8 to TRBJ1-4; D may be TRBD1 (5 bases). The CDR3 spans 15 residues. Germline values: CDR1 MNHGY, CDR2 SAAAGT. Trimming shortened V by 0 bases and J by 1 base, and 6 bases separated the two germline ends.

This clone was counted only a few times. This chain uses TRBV11-3 with TRBJ2-1, with TRBD2 matching over 10 bases. The V segment lost 5 bases and the J segment 7 bases; nucleotides outside the gene matches: 11. The CDR3 spans 16 residues. Germline V lookup: CDR1 SGHNT, CDR2 YENEEA. The CDR3 nucleotides read TGTGCCAGCAGCCTTCTAGCGGGAGTAGGGGTTAATGAGCAGTTCTTC. Translating gives CASSLLAGVGVNEQFF.

This rearrangement joins TRBV19 to TRBJ2-7; D remains unclear. Germline V gene lookup returns CDR1 LNHDA and CDR2 SQIVND (reference sequence). V was pared by 4 bases and J by 0 bases, with 10 bases between. The CDR3 has 14 amino acids. CDR3 region: CASSSRTDSYEQYF. The CDR3 DNA follows: TGTGCCAGTAGTAGCCGGACGGACTCCTACGAGCAGTACTTC.

This chain links TRBV30 with TRBJ2-1; 9 nucleotides align to TRBD2. From germline, CDR1 is GTSNPN and CDR2 SVGIG (reference sequence). V dropped 2 bases and J dropped 15; count of bases not matched to a gene: 5. This CDR3 is 11 amino acids long. CDR3 amino acids: CAWSSGTSRFF. In DNA form, the CDR3 reads TGTGCCTGGAGTTCCGGGACTAGCCGGTTCTTC.

Sample share makes this clone medium-sized. The CDR3 DNA reads TGTGCCAGCAGCGCCAGGGCGGGAGGACAAGAGACCCAGTACTTC. Protein sequence: CASSARAGGQETQYF. This rearrangement joins TRBV9 to TRBJ2-5; 8 bases fit TRBD2. V gave up 3 bases and J gave up 2 bases; unmatched junction bases: 6. Per the germline V gene, CDR1 is SGDLS and CDR2 is YYNGEE. The CDR3 covers 15 residues. Full variable domain (rest looked up from reference TRBV9 and TRBJ2-5): DSGVTQTPKHLITATGQRVTLRCSPRSGDLSVYWYQQSLDQGLQFLIQYYNGEERAKGNILERFSAQQFPDLHSELNLSSLELGDSALYFCASSARAGGQETQYFGPGTRLLVL.

The chain carries TRBV28 and TRBJ2-1, with D perhaps matching TRBD1 (6 bases). The V end was cut by 0 bases, the J end by 6 bases, with 12 bases between. Germline loops: CDR1 MDHEN, CDR2 SYDVKM. The CDR3 consists of 15 residues. The CDR3 nucleotides are TGTGCCAGCAGTTTATGGGGGGCAGTAGGCAATGAGCAGTTCTTC. It specifies CASSLWGAVGNEQFF. The variable domain in full, completed from reference TRBV28 and TRBJ2-1, reads DVKVTQSSRYLVKRTGEKVFLECVQDMDHENMFWYRQDPGLGLRLIYFSYDVKMKEKGDIPEGYSVSREKKERFSLILESASTNQTSMYLCASSLWGAVGNEQFFGPGTRLTVL.

This clone came up a few times. The CDR3 here is CASSPKVAWENTEAFF. The CDR3 DNA reads TGTGCCAGCTCACCAAAGGTTGCTTGGGAGAACACTGAAGCTTTCTTT. The rearrangement links TRBV18 to TRBJ1-1; D call uncertain. The CDR3 runs 16 residues. Trimming took off 2 bases at V and 1 base at J, with 14 bases between the two ends. Germline-derived CDR1 and CDR2 are KGHSH and LQKENI.

The V and J genes are TRBV14 and TRBJ2-1; D is uncertain. The CDR3 length is 13 residues. Trimming removed 0 bases at V and 9 bases at J, with 9 bases between. Germline V gene lookup returns CDR1 SGHDN and CDR2 FVKESK. The CDR3 nucleotides read TGTGCCAGCAGCCAAGACGGGTGGGGTGAGCAGTTCTTC. It specifies CASSQDGWGEQFF.

V is TRBV19 and J is TRBJ2-3, with 14 bases aligning to TRBD2. Germline V gene sequence: CDR1 LNHDA, CDR2 SQIVND (reference sequence). V lost 3 bases, J lost 4 bases, and 9 bases stayed unmatched. The CDR3 covers 18 residues. CDR3 nucleotide sequence: TGTGCCAGTAGTATTGGATTCCGGGGACTAGCGGGAGCAGATACGCAGTATTTT. Translating gives CASSIGFRGLAGADTQYF.

This clone is labeled large. This chain connects TRBV11-3 to TRBJ1-4, with D unresolved. V shed 3 bases and J shed 7 bases, with 15 bases lying between them. Per germline, CDR1 SGHNT and CDR2 YENEEA. The CDR3 consists of 15 residues. In DNA form, the CDR3 reads TGTGCCAGCAGCTTGGGGAATGAGCTGGGTGAAAAACTGTTTTTT. It yields the protein CASSLGNELGEKLFF.

This clone was found a few times. The chain joins TRBV18 to TRBJ2-1, with TRBD2 matching over 13 bases. The CDR3 extends over 15 amino acids. Germline V gene lookup returns CDR1 KGHSH and CDR2 LQKENI. J gave up 6 bases and V 3 bases, and 2 bases lay outside the gene matches. The CDR3 loop reads CASSPGTSGINEQFF. The CDR3 DNA is TGTGCCAGCTCACCCGGGACTAGCGGGATCAATGAGCAGTTCTTC.

By proportion, this clone is medium-sized. The V and J genes are TRBV6-8 and TRBJ2-2, with TRBD2 identical over 11 bases. Germline loops: CDR1 MNHGY, CDR2 SAAAGT. Unmatched junction bases numbered 4, after V lost 5 bases and J lost 5 bases. CDR3 length: 15 residues. The CDR3 sequence is CASSTLAGGTGELFF. DNA for the CDR3: TGTGCCAGCAGTACCCTAGCGGGAGGAACCGGGGAGCTGTTTTTT.

This chain's CDR3 is CSVDPASGTDTQYF. The DNA of the CDR3 is TGCAGCGTTGATCCGGCTAGCGGCACAGATACGCAGTATTTT. The V and J genes are TRBV29-1 and TRBJ2-3; D may be TRBD2 (6 bases). Germline V gene sequence: CDR1 SQVTM, CDR2 ANQGSEA. The CDR3 has 14 amino acids. The V gene lost 3 bases and the J gene lost 1 base, with 11 bases spanning the gap.

Only a few counts were recorded for this clone. The rearrangement joins TRBV18 to TRBJ2-2; possibly TRBD1 for D (5 bases). The CDR3 is 12 amino acids. Between the trimmed V and J ends, which lost 0 bases and 11 bases, there was a span of 7 bases. Per germline, CDR1 KGHSH and CDR2 LQKENI. The DNA for the CDR3 is TGTGCCAGCTCACCACCGCAGGGAGAGCTGTTTTTT. Protein: CASSPPQGELFF.

The table lists this clone with a few counts. This chain joins TRBV7-5 and TRBJ2-1; the table's D call, TRBD1, has no DNA check behind it. TRBV7-5 is an annotated pseudogene. The CDR3 has 14 residues. The CDR3 reads CASSTDRGWNEQFF. The CDR3 region has the DNA TGTGCCAGCAGCACAGACAGGGGATGGAATGAGCAGTTCTTC.

The chain couples TRBV9 to TRBJ1-1; D unclear. Between the trimmed V and J ends, which lost 0 bases and 0 bases, there was a span of 6 bases. Germline V gives CDR1 SGDLS, CDR2 YYNGEE. The CDR3 runs 14 residues. In DNA, the CDR3 is TGTGCCAGCAGCGTAGATGGGATGAACACTGAAGCTTTCTTT. Its protein product is CASSVDGMNTEAFF.

V and J are TRBV11-3 and TRBJ2-5; 10 bases match TRBD1. Germline CDR1 reads SGHNT; CDR2 reads YENEEA. The V gene end was trimmed by 5 bases and the J gene end by 5 bases; junction bases not matched to a gene: 5. The CDR3 is made up of 14 amino acids. Here the CDR3 DNA reads TGTGCCAGCAGCCGGACAGGGGGTTACGAGACCCAGTACTTC. It specifies CASSRTGGYETQYF.

This clone was counted a few times. The J gene is TRBJ1-5, the V gene TRBV28; D is unclear. Trimming left V 7 bases short and J 11 bases short, with 15 bases between. The CDR3 has 12 residues. Germline-derived CDR1 and CDR2 are MDHEN and SYDVKM. The CDR3 loop reads CASTNPRGSQHF. In nucleotides, the CDR3 is TGTGCCAGCACCAATCCCCGGGGATCCCAGCATTTT.

This clone was observed a handful of times. This chain uses TRBV28 with TRBJ2-7; D is undetermined. V lost 4 bases and J lost 2, with 12 bases in between. This CDR3 is 14 amino acids long. Germline CDR1 and CDR2: MDHEN and SYDVKM. Written as DNA, the CDR3 is TGTGCCAGCAGTTCTCCGGGCCCCCCCTACGAGCAGTACTTC. Its protein is CASSSPGPPYEQYF.

This chain joins TRBV6-8 and TRBJ2-3; 7 positions agree with TRBD2. Germline-derived CDR1 and CDR2 are MNHGY and SAAAGT. This CDR3 has 15 residues. The J segment lost 10 bases and the V segment lost 7 bases, leaving 17 bases of the junction unmatched. This CDR3 reads CASIRTSFSVEAQYF. CDR3 nucleotide sequence: TGTGCCAGCATACGGACTAGTTTTTCCGTTGAGGCGCAGTATTTT.

This clone counts as medium-sized. The chain couples TRBV11-3 to TRBJ2-5, with a possible D match to TRBD2 (6 bases). V was pared by 4 bases and J by 1 base, with 13 bases between. CDR3 length equals 15 residues. Germline CDR1 is SGHNT and CDR2 is YENEEA. CDR3 loop: CASSWQGGGQETQYF. The CDR3 region has the DNA TGTGCCAGCAGCTGGCAGGGAGGCGGCCAAGAGACCCAGTACTTC.

This clone was detected a few times. The chain combines TRBV6-8 with TRBJ2-1, with 15 bases identical to TRBD2. The CDR3 runs to 15 residues. Losses at the gene ends were 5 bases for V and 10 bases for J; bases not matched to a gene: 6. CDR1 and CDR2 (germline): MNHGY, SAAAGT. The CDR3 sequence is CASSVGTSGGTEQFF. The CDR3 nucleotides are TGTGCCAGCAGTGTAGGGACTAGCGGGGGGACGGAGCAGTTCTTC.

This chain uses TRBV6-8 with TRBJ2-5, with D tentatively TRBD1 (5 bases). Germline V gene lookup returns CDR1 MNHGY and CDR2 SAAAGT. Trimming took off 6 bases at V and 7 bases at J, with 15 bases between the two ends. The CDR3 covers 13 residues. CDR3 residues: CASSPSGAATQYF. The CDR3 DNA is TGTGCCAGCAGCCCCAGTGGGGCGGCGACCCAGTACTTC.